This T cell receptor beta chain originates from a study of blood T cell repertoires in COVID-19. Study in general: Samples taken during acute and convalescent COVID-19 were collected in the United States, Italy and Spain. T cells, B-cell-depleted T cells, or PBMCs supplied cDNA or gDNA.

Original methodology: The assay estimated nucleated cells by amplifying reference gene primers. The table came from immunoSEQ multiplex PCR; TCRdb's copy has only in-frame clones and leaves some out. D and trimming come from the DNA, and the V and J calls and clone size come from that table. The sample shows over 200,000 clones, 85% to 90% of them seen only once. The CDR3 extends over 13 amino acids. The V gene's germline CDR1 is SGDLS and CDR2 YYNGEE. J gave up 10 bases and V 9 bases, and 10 bases lay outside the gene matches. The sequenced sample consisted of peripheral blood. The clonotype was recovered from a man in his fifties or sixties with COVID-19, enrolled during active disease. The chain combines TRBV9 with TRBJ1-6, with 7 bases fitting TRBD1. The DNA for the CDR3 is TGTGCCACTAGCTTAGGGGGCGAGTCACCCCTCCACTTT. It yields the protein CATSLGGESPLHF. The complete variable domain, with remaining parts taken from reference TRBV9 and TRBJ1-6, reads DSGVTQTPKHLITATGQRVTLRCSPRSGDLSVYWYQQSLDQGLQFLIQYYNGEERAKGNILERFSAQQFPDLHSELNLSSLELGDSALYFCATSLGGESPLHFGNGTRLTVT.